These 32 T cell receptor beta chains came from one sample sequenced in a study of T cell responses to AZD1222 COVID-19 vaccine. TCRdb keeps only in-frame clones here, not all; method: immunoSEQ multiplex PCR. Of about 85,000 clones listed, about nine tenths are singletons. Sequenced material: peripheral blood, taken on day 0 of AZD1222 vaccination. These receptors originate from an adult in good health.

The gene calls are TRBV19 and TRBJ2-5; 10 nucleotides line up with TRBD2. CDR3 length: 16 amino acids. Germline CDR1 and CDR2: LNHDA and SQIVND (reference sequence). After removal of 6 bases from V and 4 bases from J, the junction contained 11 bases not matched to a gene. In DNA, the CDR3 is TGTGCCAGTAGCAGGGGATTACTAGCGGGAACAGAGACCCAGTACTTC. Amino acid sequence: CASSRGLLAGTETQYF.

This chain links TRBV5-8 with TRBJ1-6, with 8 bases that match TRBD1. This CDR3 contains 14 residues. The germline V gene has CDR1 SGHTS and CDR2 YDEGEE. Trimming cost V 4 bases and J 8 bases; bases outside gene matches: 5. CDR3 DNA sequence: TGTGCCAGCAGCAGCAGGGGGCAAGATTCACCCCTCCACTTT. This codes for CASSSRGQDSPLHF.

The J gene is TRBJ2-7, the V gene TRBV4-1; TRBD1 matches 9 bases. Losses at the gene ends were 3 bases for V and 4 bases for J; bases not matched to a gene: 10. Germline CDR1 MGHRA, CDR2 YSYEKL. There are 16 residues in the CDR3. The CDR3 DNA follows: TGCGCCAGCAGCCAGCAAAGTGGGACAGGGCGATACGAGCAGTACTTC. Translating gives CASSQQSGTGRYEQYF.

The chain recombines TRBV3-1 (or the pseudogene TRBV3-2) with TRBJ2-4, with 10 positions matching TRBD1. There are 14 residues in the CDR3. The germline V gene encodes CDR1 LGHDT and CDR2 YNNKEL (reference sequence). Losses at the gene ends were 4 bases for V and 7 bases for J; bases not matched to a gene: 4. CDR3 DNA: TGTGCCAGCAGCCTGCGACAGGGGGCCAACATTCAGTACTTC. Its translation: CASSLRQGANIQYF.

This clone was detected once. CDR3 residues: CASSESNPGADGYTF. DNA of the CDR3: TGCGCCAGCAGTGAGTCGAATCCGGGGGCAGATGGCTACACCTTC. The V call is TRBV10-2, the J call TRBJ1-2, with D tentatively TRBD1 (6 bases). V lost 0 bases to trimming and J lost 6 bases, with 14 bases between them. The CDR3 is 15 residues long. Germline CDR1 is WSHSY and CDR2 is SAAADI.

V gene TRBV5-1 combines with J gene TRBJ2-7; TRBD1 matches 7 bases. Trimming cost V 5 bases and J 7 bases; bases outside gene matches: 15. The CDR3 is 15 amino acids. Germline CDR1 reads SGHRS; CDR2 reads YFSETQ. The CDR3 is CASSFYDREGEEQYF. As DNA, the CDR3 is TGCGCCAGCAGTTTTTACGACAGGGAAGGTGAAGAGCAGTACTTC.

V gene TRBV9 combines with J gene TRBJ2-1, with D possibly TRBD2 on 7 matching bases. V was pared by 7 bases and J by 6 bases, with 17 bases between. The CDR3 is 14 residues long. The V gene's germline CDR1 is SGDLS and CDR2 YYNGEE. CDR3 in amino acids: CASRRAGAGNEQFF. Here the CDR3 DNA reads TGTGCCAGCCGGAGGGCGGGGGCGGGCAATGAGCAGTTCTTC.

The V gene is TRBV19, the J gene TRBJ1-5; TRBD1 is a possible D gene (6 bases). V was shortened by 6 bases and J by 0 bases, with 12 bases between the two germline ends. The CDR3 consists of 15 residues. Germline loops: CDR1 LNHDA, CDR2 SQIVND (reference sequence). The CDR3 here is CASSRTVNSNQPQHF. The DNA for the CDR3 is TGTGCCAGTAGCAGGACAGTAAATAGCAATCAGCCCCAGCATTTT.

The V and J genes are TRBV18 and TRBJ1-2; no definite D call. Trimming pared 1 base from V and 7 bases from J, leaving 10 bases between. Germline V lookup: CDR1 KGHSH, CDR2 LQKENI. The CDR3 length is 13 residues. In DNA, the CDR3 is TGTGCCAGCTCACCACTGAGCGATACTGGCTACACCTTC. Amino acids: CASSPLSDTGYTF.

This clone was found a few times. In DNA, the CDR3 is TGTGCCAGCAGTTCGATGAACACTGAAGCTTTCTTT. It specifies CASSSMNTEAFF. The V call is TRBV28, the J call TRBJ1-1; D unclear. Between the trimmed V and J ends, which lost 4 bases and 0 bases, there was a span of 3 bases. CDR3 length: 12 residues. The germline V gene has CDR1 MDHEN and CDR2 SYDVKM.

The chain employs TRBV18 and TRBJ1-3, with D possibly matching TRBD1 (5 bases). The germline V gene has CDR1 KGHSH and CDR2 LQKENI. The ends were cut back, 4 bases at V and 2 bases at J, with 12 bases in the middle. The CDR3 length is 15 residues. The CDR3 DNA is TGTGCCAGCTCACTCCTGACAGTTACTGGAAACACCATATATTTT. This gives the protein CASSLLTVTGNTIYF.

The genes are TRBV29-1 and TRBJ2-1, with D tentatively TRBD1 or TRBD2 (5 bases each). Per germline, CDR1 SQVTM and CDR2 ANQGSEA. Deletions cut 6 bases from V and 0 bases from J, with 9 bases between. CDR3 length: 13 amino acids. This CDR3 reads CSVGPFSYNEQFF. For the CDR3, the DNA is TGCAGCGTGGGACCTTTCTCCTACAATGAGCAGTTCTTC.

V usage is TRBV6-5 and J usage is TRBJ1-1; tentative D call: TRBD1 (6 bases). Germline loops: CDR1 MNHEY, CDR2 SVGAGI. Trimming cost V 6 bases and J 5 bases, with 10 bases left between them. The CDR3 sequence is 12 residues long. The CDR3, as DNA: TGTGCCAGCAGGACAGGTAGGACTGAAGCTTTCTTT. This codes for CASRTGRTEAFF.

The chain carries TRBV13 and TRBJ1-3; possible D gene TRBD1, 5 bases. V dropped 4 bases and J dropped 0 bases, with 10 bases sitting between them. This CDR3 comprises 15 residues. Looked up from germline, CDR1 is PRHDT and CDR2 is FYEKMQ (reference sequence). The CDR3 coding sequence is TGTGCCAGCAGCTCCCGACAGACCTCTGGAAACACCATATATTTT. Its protein is CASSSRQTSGNTIYF.

The genes are TRBV9 and TRBJ1-5; 7 positions agree with TRBD1. Unmatched junction bases numbered 6, after V lost 5 bases and J lost 1 base. The CDR3 contains 15 residues. Germline V gene data show CDR1 as SGDLS and CDR2 as YYNGEE. In DNA, the CDR3 is TGTGCCAGCAGTACGGACAGGCGGAGCAATCAGCCCCAGCATTTT. Protein product: CASSTDRRSNQPQHF.

The gene calls are TRBV30 and TRBJ1-1; TRBD1 aligns across 7 bases. Germline V gives CDR1 GTSNPN, CDR2 SVGIG (reference sequence). The V segment lost 5 bases and the J segment 3 bases; nucleotides outside the gene matches: 3. The CDR3 totals 12 residues. The CDR3: CAWAQGDTEAFF. The CDR3, as DNA: TGTGCCTGGGCCCAGGGGGACACTGAAGCTTTCTTT. Together with reference TRBV30 and TRBJ1-1, the CDR3 gives the full variable domain: SQTIHQWPATLVQPVGSPLSLECTVEGTSNPNLYWYRQAAGRGLQLLFYSVGIGQISSEVPQNLSASRPQDRQFILSSKKLLLSDSGFYLCAWAQGDTEAFFGQGTRLTVV.

The chain carries TRBV6-5 and TRBJ2-7, with 9 bases fitting TRBD1. Trimming took 2 bases from V and 6 from J; bases not matched to a gene: 11. The CDR3 runs 16 residues. The germline gives CDR1 MNHEY, CDR2 SVGAGI. For the CDR3, the DNA is TGTGCCAGCAGTTACGCCGGGACAGGGATGTTCGGCGAGCAGTACTTC. Protein sequence: CASSYAGTGMFGEQYF.

The chain carries TRBV28 and TRBJ1-4; possibly TRBD1 for D (5 bases). V was clipped by 4 bases and J by 0 bases, with 9 bases between them. Germline lookup yields CDR1 MDHEN and CDR2 SYDVKM. CDR3 length: 15 residues. The CDR3 loop is CASSSGGTTNEKLFF. The CDR3 DNA sequence: TGTGCCAGCAGTTCCGGGGGAACAACTAATGAAAAACTGTTTTTT. Complete variable domain (other parts from reference TRBV28 and TRBJ1-4): DVKVTQSSRYLVKRTGEKVFLECVQDMDHENMFWYRQDPGLGLRLIYFSYDVKMKEKGDIPEGYSVSREKKERFSLILESASTNQTSMYLCASSSGGTTNEKLFFGSGTQLSVL.

V is TRBV28 and J is TRBJ1-2, with D unclear. Germline CDR1 reads MDHEN; CDR2 reads SYDVKM. CDR3 size: 12 residues. Between the trimmed V and J ends, which lost 3 bases and 8 bases, there was a span of 10 bases. CDR3 nucleotide sequence: TGTGCCAGCAGTTTGAGGGCTGGCGGCTACACCTTC. This translates into CASSLRAGGYTF.

V and J are TRBV10-1 and TRBJ1-2; TRBD1 might be the D (5 bases). This CDR3 has 16 amino acids. The germline gives CDR1 WNHNN, CDR2 SYGVQD (reference sequence). Trimming took off 6 bases at V and 0 bases at J, with 17 bases between the two ends. CDR3 amino acids: CASRDHRGDTNYGYTF. The DNA of the CDR3 is TGCGCCAGCAGGGACCATAGGGGAGATACTAACTATGGCTACACCTTC.

CDR3 in amino acids: CASRDGLSYEQYF. Here the CDR3 DNA reads TGCGCCAGCAGGGACGGGCTCTCCTACGAGCAGTACTTC. V gene TRBV5-1 combines with J gene TRBJ2-7; unclear D gene. There are 13 residues in the CDR3. The germline V gene has CDR1 SGHRS and CDR2 YFSETQ. V lost 5 bases and J 0 bases, leaving 9 bases between the germline ends.

The chain recombines TRBV28 with TRBJ2-7, with TRBD1 matching over 7 bases. V gave up 6 bases and J gave up 5 bases; unmatched junction bases: 7. The CDR3 has 13 amino acids. Germline values: CDR1 MDHEN, CDR2 SYDVKM. The CDR3, as DNA: TGTGCCAGCAGCCGGGACAGCAGAGACGAGCAGTACTTC. Its protein is CASSRDSRDEQYF. Using reference TRBV28 and TRBJ2-7 for the parts outside the CDR3, the full variable domain is DVKVTQSSRYLVKRTGEKVFLECVQDMDHENMFWYRQDPGLGLRLIYFSYDVKMKEKGDIPEGYSVSREKKERFSLILESASTNQTSMYLCASSRDSRDEQYFGPGTRLTVT.

The V call is TRBV3-1 (or the pseudogene TRBV3-2), the J call TRBJ2-6; no reliable D call. The germline V gene has CDR1 LGHDT and CDR2 YNNKEL (reference sequence). Trimming took 6 bases from V and 2 from J, leaving 17 bases between them. The CDR3 has 17 residues. This chain's CDR3 is CASSSGSATTGANVLTF. The CDR3 nucleotides are TGTGCCAGCAGTTCGGGCTCCGCAACGACTGGGGCCAACGTCCTGACTTTC.

This chain uses TRBV28 with TRBJ2-7; 8 positions match TRBD2. The CDR3 has 17 residues. V was clipped by 4 bases and J by 2 bases; unmatched bases: 13. CDR1 and CDR2 (germline): MDHEN, SYDVKM. Here the CDR3 reads CASSSRGGSTLPYEQYF. DNA of the CDR3: TGTGCCAGCAGTTCCCGGGGGGGATCTACTCTTCCCTACGAGCAGTACTTC. Combining the CDR3 with reference TRBV28 and TRBJ2-7 gives the whole variable domain DVKVTQSSRYLVKRTGEKVFLECVQDMDHENMFWYRQDPGLGLRLIYFSYDVKMKEKGDIPEGYSVSREKKERFSLILESASTNQTSMYLCASSSRGGSTLPYEQYFGPGTRLTVT.

The V and J genes are TRBV5-4 and TRBJ2-1; 10 positions match TRBD2. Germline CDR1 is SGHNT and CDR2 is YYREEE (reference sequence). CDR3 length equals 12 residues. V shed 2 bases, J shed 12 bases, and the junction held 2 bases outside the gene matches. Here the CDR3 reads CASSLAGGMQFF. The CDR3 DNA reads TGTGCCAGCAGCTTAGCGGGGGGGATGCAGTTCTTC.

This chain connects TRBV12-3 or TRBV12-4 to TRBJ1-5; D ambiguous. V lost 3 bases, J lost 5 bases, and 8 bases lay in between. The CDR3 sequence is 13 residues long. DNA for the CDR3: TGTGCCAGCAGTTTCAAGGGCGATCAGCCCCAGCATTTT. It yields the protein CASSFKGDQPQHF.

The rearrangement joins TRBV29-1 to TRBJ1-1, with TRBD1 matching 7 bases. This CDR3 is 14 amino acids long. V shed 4 bases, J shed 12 bases, and the junction held 17 bases outside the gene matches. CDR1 and CDR2 (germline): SQVTM, ANQGSEA. CDR3 sequence (DNA): TGCAGCGTTGGAGCACAGGGGCAGTCGGAGGCGACTTTCTTT. Its translation is CSVGAQGQSEATFF.

V usage is TRBV18 and J usage is TRBJ1-5, with 8 bases lining up with TRBD1. V lost 5 bases, J lost 6 bases, and 6 bases stayed unmatched. This CDR3 has 14 residues. CDR1 and CDR2 from the germline V gene are KGHSH and LQKENI. CDR3 in DNA: TGTGCCAGCTCAAAAAGACAGGGGAGTCAGCCCCAGCATTTT. This sequence encodes CASSKRQGSQPQHF.

This clone came up once. The chain has TRBV5-4 and TRBJ2-1; tentative D call: TRBD2 (6 bases). The CDR3 is made up of 15 amino acids. Germline lookup yields CDR1 SGHNT and CDR2 YYREEE (reference sequence). Trimming shortened V by 3 bases and J by 6 bases, and 16 bases separated the two germline ends. In nucleotides, the CDR3 is TGTGCCAGCAGCTACGGAGGGACCAAAGGCAATGAGCAGTTCTTC. Amino acid sequence: CASSYGGTKGNEQFF.

The chain recombines TRBV13 with TRBJ1-3; D remains unclear. Germline V gene lookup returns CDR1 PRHDT and CDR2 FYEKMQ (reference sequence). V was clipped by 2 bases and J by 6 bases, with 17 bases between them. The CDR3 is made up of 16 amino acids. The CDR3 sequence is CASSLKRSPKENTIYF. In DNA form, the CDR3 reads TGTGCCAGCAGCTTAAAACGGAGCCCGAAGGAAAACACCATATATTTT.

The chain is built from TRBV5-6 and TRBJ2-2; D gene ambiguous. V gave up 0 bases and J gave up 4 bases, with 13 bases separating them. The CDR3 is made up of 16 amino acids. Germline V gives CDR1 SGHDT, CDR2 YYEEEE. This CDR3 is CASSLVGTWGTGELFF. The CDR3 nucleotides are TGTGCCAGCAGCTTGGTCGGCACCTGGGGCACCGGGGAGCTGTTTTTT. Looking up the rest from reference TRBV5-6 and TRBJ2-2 gives the full variable domain: DAGVTQSPTHLIKTRGQQVTLRCSPKSGHDTVSWYQQALGQGPQFIFQYYEEEERQRGNFPDRFSGHQFPNYSSELNVNALLLGDSALYLCASSLVGTWGTGELFFGEGSRLTVL.

This clone was counted between two and nine times. The V call is TRBV2, the J call TRBJ2-7; D is possibly TRBD2 (5 bases). The germline V gene encodes CDR1 SNHLY and CDR2 FYNNEI. Trimming removed 6 bases at V and 0 bases at J, with 15 bases between. The CDR3 runs to 15 residues. CDR3 sequence reads: CASRPVGDYSYEQYF. CDR3 DNA: TGTGCCAGCAGGCCAGTGGGAGATTACTCCTACGAGCAGTACTTC.